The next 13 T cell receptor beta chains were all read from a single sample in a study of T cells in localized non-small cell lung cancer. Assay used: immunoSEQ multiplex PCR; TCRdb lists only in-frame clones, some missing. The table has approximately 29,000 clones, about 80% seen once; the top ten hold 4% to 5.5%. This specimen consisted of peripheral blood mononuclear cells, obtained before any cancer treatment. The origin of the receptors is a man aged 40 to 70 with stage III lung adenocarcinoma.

In DNA, the CDR3 is TGTGCCAGCAGCTCTCCCGTTCTCGGCAGCCGCACAGATACGCAGTATTTT. Protein: CASSSPVLGSRTDTQYF. The gene calls are TRBV7-9 and TRBJ2-3; no definite D call. V lost 4 bases and J 1 base, leaving 18 bases between the germline ends. In germline, CDR1 is SEHNR, CDR2 FQNEAQ (reference sequence). The CDR3 length is 17 residues.

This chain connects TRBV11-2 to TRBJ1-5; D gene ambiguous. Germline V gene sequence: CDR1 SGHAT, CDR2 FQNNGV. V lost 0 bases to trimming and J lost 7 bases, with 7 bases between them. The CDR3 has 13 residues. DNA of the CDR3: TGTGCCAGCAGCTTAGACGTGGGGCAGCCCCAGCATTTT. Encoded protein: CASSLDVGQPQHF.

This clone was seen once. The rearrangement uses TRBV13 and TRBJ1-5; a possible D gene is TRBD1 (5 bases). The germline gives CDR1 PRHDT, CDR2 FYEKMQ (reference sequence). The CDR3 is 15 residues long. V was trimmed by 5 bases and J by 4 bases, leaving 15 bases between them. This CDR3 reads CASSQGPGLNQPQHF. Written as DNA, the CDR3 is TGTGCCAGCAGCCAGGGCCCCGGGCTGAATCAGCCCCAGCATTTT.

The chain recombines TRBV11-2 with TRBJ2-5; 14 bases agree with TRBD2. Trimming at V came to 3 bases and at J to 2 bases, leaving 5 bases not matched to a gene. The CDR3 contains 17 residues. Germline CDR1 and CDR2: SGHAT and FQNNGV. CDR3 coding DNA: TGTGCCAGCAGCTTCGGACTAGCGGGAGGAGGGCAAGAGACCCAGTACTTC. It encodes CASSFGLAGGGQETQYF.

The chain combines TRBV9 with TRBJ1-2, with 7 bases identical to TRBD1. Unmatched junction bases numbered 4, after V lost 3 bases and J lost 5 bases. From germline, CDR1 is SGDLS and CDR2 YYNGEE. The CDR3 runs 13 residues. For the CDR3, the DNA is TGTGCCAGCAGCGGACAGGGAGTATATGGCTACACCTTC. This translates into CASSGQGVYGYTF.

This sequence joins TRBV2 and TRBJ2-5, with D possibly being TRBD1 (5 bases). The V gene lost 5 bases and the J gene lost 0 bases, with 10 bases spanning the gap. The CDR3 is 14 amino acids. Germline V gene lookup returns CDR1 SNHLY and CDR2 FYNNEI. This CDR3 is CASSSDTYQETQYF. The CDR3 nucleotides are TGTGCCAGCAGTTCGGACACGTACCAAGAGACCCAGTACTTC. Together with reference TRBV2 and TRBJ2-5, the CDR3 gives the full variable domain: EPEVTQTPSHQVTQMGQEVILRCVPISNHLYFYWYRQILGQKVEFLVSFYNNEISEKSEIFDDQFSVERPDGSNFTLKIRSTKLEDSAMYFCASSSDTYQETQYFGPGTRLLVL.

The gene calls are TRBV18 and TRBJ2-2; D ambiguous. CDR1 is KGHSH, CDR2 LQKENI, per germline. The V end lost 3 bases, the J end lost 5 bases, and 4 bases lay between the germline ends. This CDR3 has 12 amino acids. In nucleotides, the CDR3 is TGTGCCAGCTCACCGGAAACCGGGGAGCTGTTTTTT. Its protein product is CASSPETGELFF.

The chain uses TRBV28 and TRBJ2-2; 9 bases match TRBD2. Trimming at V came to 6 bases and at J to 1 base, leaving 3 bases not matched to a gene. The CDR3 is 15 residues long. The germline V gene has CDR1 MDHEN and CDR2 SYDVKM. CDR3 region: CASRLAGVNTGELFF. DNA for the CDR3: TGTGCCAGCAGGTTAGCGGGAGTGAACACCGGGGAGCTGTTTTTT.

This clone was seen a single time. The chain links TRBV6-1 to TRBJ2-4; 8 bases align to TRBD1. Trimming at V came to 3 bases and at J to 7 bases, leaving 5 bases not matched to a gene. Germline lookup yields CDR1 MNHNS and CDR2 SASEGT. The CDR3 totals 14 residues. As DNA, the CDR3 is TGTGCCAGCAGTGACCCCTGGACAGGGAACATTCAGTACTTC. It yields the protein CASSDPWTGNIQYF.

The CDR3 loop reads CAWSLLEQGFNDGYTF. The CDR3 nucleotides read TGTGCCTGGAGTCTCCTTGAACAGGGGTTTAATGATGGCTACACCTTC. This chain uses TRBV30 with TRBJ1-2; 7 positions agree with TRBD1. CDR3 length equals 16 residues. Germline V gene lookup returns CDR1 GTSNPN and CDR2 SVGIG (reference sequence). The junction had 15 bases not matched to a gene; V was cut back by 2 bases and J by 6 bases. Variable domain in full (rest from reference TRBV30 and TRBJ1-2): SQTIHQWPATLVQPVGSPLSLECTVEGTSNPNLYWYRQAAGRGLQLLFYSVGIGQISSEVPQNLSASRPQDRQFILSSKKLLLSDSGFYLCAWSLLEQGFNDGYTFGSGTRLTVV.

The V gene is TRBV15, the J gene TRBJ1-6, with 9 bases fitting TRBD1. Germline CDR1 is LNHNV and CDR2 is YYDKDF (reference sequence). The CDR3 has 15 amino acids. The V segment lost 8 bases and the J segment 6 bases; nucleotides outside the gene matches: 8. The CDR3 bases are TGTGCCACCGGGAGGGACAGGGCACGTAATTCACCCCTCCACTTT. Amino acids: CATGRDRARNSPLHF.

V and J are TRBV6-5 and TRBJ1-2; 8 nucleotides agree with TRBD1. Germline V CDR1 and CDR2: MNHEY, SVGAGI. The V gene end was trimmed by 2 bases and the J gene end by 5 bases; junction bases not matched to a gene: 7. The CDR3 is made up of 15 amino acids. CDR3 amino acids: CASSYAGQGLYGYTF. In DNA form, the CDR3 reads TGTGCCAGCAGTTACGCTGGACAGGGCCTTTATGGCTACACCTTC.

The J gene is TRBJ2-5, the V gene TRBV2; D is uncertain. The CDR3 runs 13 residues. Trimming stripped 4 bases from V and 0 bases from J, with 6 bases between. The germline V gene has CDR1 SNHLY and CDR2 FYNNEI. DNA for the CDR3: TGTGCCAGCAGTGGTGGAAACCAAGAGACCCAGTACTTC. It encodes CASSGGNQETQYF.